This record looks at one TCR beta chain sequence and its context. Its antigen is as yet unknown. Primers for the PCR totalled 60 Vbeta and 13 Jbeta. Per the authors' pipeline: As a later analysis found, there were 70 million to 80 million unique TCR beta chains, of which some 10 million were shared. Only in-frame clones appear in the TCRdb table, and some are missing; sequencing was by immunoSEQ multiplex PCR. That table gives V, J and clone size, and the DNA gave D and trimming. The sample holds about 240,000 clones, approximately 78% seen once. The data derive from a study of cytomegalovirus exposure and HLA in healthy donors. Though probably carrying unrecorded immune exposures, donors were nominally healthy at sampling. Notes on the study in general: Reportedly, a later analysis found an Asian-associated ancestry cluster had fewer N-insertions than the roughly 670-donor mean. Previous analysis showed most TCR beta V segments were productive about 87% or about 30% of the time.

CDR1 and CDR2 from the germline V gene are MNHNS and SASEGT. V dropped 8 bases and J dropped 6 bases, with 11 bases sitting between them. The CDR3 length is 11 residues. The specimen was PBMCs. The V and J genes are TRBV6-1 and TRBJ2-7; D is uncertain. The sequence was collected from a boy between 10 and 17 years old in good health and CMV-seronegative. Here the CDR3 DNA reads TGTGCCAGCCCCAGCGACGCCGAGCAGTACTTC. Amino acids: CASPSDAEQYF.